This TCR beta chain was recorded in a study of cytomegalovirus exposure and HLA in healthy donors. Study-wide context: Of the donors genotyped, several hundred in all, about 76% fell in the Caucasian-associated ancestry cluster. Findings and caveats of the study: Roughly uniform sequencing depth across donors was assumed, possibly incorrectly.

Vbeta (60) and Jbeta (13) primers were used in the PCR. Profiled with immunoSEQ multiplex PCR; TCRdb holds only in-frame clones, not every one. Its listing shows roughly 120,000 clones. On this clone: Antigen: not known.

The germline CDR1 and CDR2 sequences are MNHNS and SASEGT. The V gene lost 3 bases and the J gene lost 5 bases, with 7 bases spanning the gap. This CDR3 comprises 12 residues. The chain recombines TRBV6-1 with TRBJ1-2, with D tentatively TRBD1 (6 bases). The receptor comes from a middle-aged man in good health and CMV-seronegative. The sequenced sample was PBMCs. This CDR3 reads CASSDQGYGYTF. CDR3 sequence (DNA): TGTGCCAGCAGTGATCAGGGGTATGGCTACACCTTC.